This entry lists 3 T cell receptor beta chains sequenced from one sample in a study of blood T cell repertoires in COVID-19. Libraries were prepared by immunoSEQ multiplex PCR; TCRdb keeps only in-frame clonotypes and omits some of them. The sample yields some 150,000 clones, about 80% seen once. Sequenced material: peripheral blood. The source of these receptors is a human donor in a cohort sampled during active COVID-19.

The rearrangement uses TRBV11-2 and TRBJ2-5, with 13 bases lining up with TRBD2. CDR3 length equals 17 residues. CDR1 is SGHAT and CDR2 is FQNNGV in the germline V gene. J was trimmed by 5 bases and V by 5 bases; bases with no gene match: 11. The CDR3 DNA follows: TGTGCCAGCAGCCCAGGAACTAGCGGGGGGGCCCGGGAGACCCAGTACTTC. Translated: CASSPGTSGGARETQYF.

The chain links TRBV29-1 to TRBJ2-7, with 8 bases fitting TRBD1. Germline V gives CDR1 SQVTM, CDR2 ANQGSEA. J lost 6 bases, V lost 7 bases, and 14 bases had no gene match. CDR3 size: 14 residues. The CDR3 spells CSAAGGPAGGEQYF. The CDR3 DNA reads TGCAGCGCCGCAGGGGGCCCTGCCGGGGGCGAGCAGTACTTC.

The rearrangement uses TRBV18 and TRBJ1-3, with D possibly being TRBD1 (5 bases). In germline, CDR1 is KGHSH, CDR2 LQKENI. Trimming took 10 bases from V and 0 from J, leaving 13 bases between them. The CDR3 is made up of 14 amino acids. CDR3 region: CATRTGGSGNTIYF. CDR3 DNA sequence: TGTGCCACCCGCACCGGGGGCTCTGGAAACACCATATATTTT.